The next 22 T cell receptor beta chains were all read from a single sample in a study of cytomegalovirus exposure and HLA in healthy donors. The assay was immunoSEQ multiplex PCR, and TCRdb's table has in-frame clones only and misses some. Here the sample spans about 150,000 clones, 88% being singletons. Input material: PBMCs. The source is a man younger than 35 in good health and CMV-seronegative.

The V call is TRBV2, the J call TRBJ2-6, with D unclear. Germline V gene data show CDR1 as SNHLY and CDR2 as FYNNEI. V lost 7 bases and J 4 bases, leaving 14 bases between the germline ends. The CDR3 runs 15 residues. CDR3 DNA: TGTGCCAGCACGATAAGCACGCTAGGGGCCAACGTCCTGACTTTC. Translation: CASTISTLGANVLTF.

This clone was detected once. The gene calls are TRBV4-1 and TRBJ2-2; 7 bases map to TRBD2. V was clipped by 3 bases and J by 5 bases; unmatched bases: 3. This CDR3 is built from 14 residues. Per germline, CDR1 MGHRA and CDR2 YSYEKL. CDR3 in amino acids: CASSHRSGTGELFF. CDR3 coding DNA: TGCGCCAGCAGCCACCGTAGCGGGACCGGGGAGCTGTTTTTT.

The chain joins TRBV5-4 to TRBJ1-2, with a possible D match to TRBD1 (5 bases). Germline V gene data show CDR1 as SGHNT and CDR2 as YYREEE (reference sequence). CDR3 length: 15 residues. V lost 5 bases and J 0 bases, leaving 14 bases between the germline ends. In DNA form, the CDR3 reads TGTGCCAGCAGTCAGGGTGGGTACACTAACTATGGCTACACCTTC. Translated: CASSQGGYTNYGYTF.

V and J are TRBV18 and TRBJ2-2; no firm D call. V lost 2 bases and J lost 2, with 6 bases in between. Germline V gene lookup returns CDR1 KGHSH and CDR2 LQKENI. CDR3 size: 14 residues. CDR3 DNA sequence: TGTGCCAGCTCACCAGCGGCCAACACCGGGGAGCTGTTTTTT. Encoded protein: CASSPAANTGELFF.

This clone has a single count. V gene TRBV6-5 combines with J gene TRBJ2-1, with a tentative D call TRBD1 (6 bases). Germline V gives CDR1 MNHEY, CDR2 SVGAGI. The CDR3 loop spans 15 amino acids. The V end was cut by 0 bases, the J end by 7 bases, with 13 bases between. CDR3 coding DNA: TGTGCCAGCAGTTACTCCCGGGACAAGGGGAATGAGCAGTTCTTC. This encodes CASSYSRDKGNEQFF.

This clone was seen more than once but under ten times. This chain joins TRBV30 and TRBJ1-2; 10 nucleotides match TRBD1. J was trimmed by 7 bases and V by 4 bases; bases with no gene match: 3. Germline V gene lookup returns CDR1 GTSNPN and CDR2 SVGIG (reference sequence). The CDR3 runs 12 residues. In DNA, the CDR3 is TGTGCCTGGACTAGGACAGGGGGTGGCTACACCTTC. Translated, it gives CAWTRTGGGYTF.

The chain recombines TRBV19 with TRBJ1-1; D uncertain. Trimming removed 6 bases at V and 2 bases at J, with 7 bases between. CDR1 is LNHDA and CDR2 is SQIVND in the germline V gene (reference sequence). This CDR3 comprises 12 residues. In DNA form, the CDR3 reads TGTGCCAGTAGATGGAGTAACACTGAAGCTTTCTTT. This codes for CASRWSNTEAFF.

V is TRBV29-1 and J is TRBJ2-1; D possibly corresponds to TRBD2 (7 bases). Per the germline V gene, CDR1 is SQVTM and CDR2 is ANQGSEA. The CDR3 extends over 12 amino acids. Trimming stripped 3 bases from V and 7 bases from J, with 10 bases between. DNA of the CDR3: TGCAGCGTTGATCGGGGGGCTAATGAGCAGTTCTTC. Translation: CSVDRGANEQFF.

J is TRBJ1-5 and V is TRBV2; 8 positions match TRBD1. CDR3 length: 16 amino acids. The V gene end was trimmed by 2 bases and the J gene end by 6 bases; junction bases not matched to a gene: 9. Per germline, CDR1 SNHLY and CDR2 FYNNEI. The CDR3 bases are TGTGCCAGCAGTGAACAGGGGGCGTTTGGTAGTCAGCCCCAGCATTTT. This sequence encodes CASSEQGAFGSQPQHF.

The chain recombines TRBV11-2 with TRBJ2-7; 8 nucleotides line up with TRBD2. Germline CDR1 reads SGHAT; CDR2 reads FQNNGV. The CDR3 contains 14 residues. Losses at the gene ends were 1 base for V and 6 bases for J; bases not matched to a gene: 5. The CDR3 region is CASSLAGGGREQYF. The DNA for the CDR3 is TGTGCCAGCAGCTTAGCGGGAGGGGGGCGCGAGCAGTACTTC.

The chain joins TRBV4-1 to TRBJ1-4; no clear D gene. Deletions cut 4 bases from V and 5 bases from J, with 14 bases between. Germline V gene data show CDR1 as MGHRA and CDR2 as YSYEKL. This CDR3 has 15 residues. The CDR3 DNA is TGCGCCAGCAGCCCCCACCGGGAACCGAATGAAAAACTGTTTTTT. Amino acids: CASSPHREPNEKLFF.

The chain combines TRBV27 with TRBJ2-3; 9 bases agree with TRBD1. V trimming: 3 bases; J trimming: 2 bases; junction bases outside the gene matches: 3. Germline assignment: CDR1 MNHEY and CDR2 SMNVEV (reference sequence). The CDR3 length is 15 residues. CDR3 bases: TGTGCCAGCAGTTTCGGGACAGGGTCCACAGATACGCAGTATTTT. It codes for CASSFGTGSTDTQYF.

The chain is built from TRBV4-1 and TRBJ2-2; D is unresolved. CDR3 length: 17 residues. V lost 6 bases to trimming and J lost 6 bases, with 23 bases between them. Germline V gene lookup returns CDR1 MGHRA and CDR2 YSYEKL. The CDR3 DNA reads TGCGCCAGCAGGCCCCCCATTTTGGGCGACCAACCCGGGGAGCTGTTTTTT. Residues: CASRPPILGDQPGELFF.

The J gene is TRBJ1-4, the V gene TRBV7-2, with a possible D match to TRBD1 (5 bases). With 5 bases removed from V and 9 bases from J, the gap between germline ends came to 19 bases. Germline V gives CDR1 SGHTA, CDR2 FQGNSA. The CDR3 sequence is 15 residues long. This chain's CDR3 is CASSPGPERGKKLFF. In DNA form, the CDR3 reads TGTGCCAGCAGCCCGGGACCGGAGCGGGGGAAAAAACTGTTTTTT. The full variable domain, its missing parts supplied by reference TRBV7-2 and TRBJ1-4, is GAGVSQSPSNKVTEKGKDVELRCDPISGHTALYWYRQSLGQGLEFLIYFQGNSAPDKSGLPSDRFSAERTGGSVSTLTIQRTQQEDSAVYLCASSPGPERGKKLFFGSGTQLSVL.

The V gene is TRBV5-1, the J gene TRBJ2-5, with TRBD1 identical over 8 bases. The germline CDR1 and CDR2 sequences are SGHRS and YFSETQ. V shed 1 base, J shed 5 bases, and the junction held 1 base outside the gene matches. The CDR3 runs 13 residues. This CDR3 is CASSLTGGETQYF. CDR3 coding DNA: TGCGCCAGCAGCTTGACAGGGGGGGAGACCCAGTACTTC.

In DNA form, the CDR3 reads TGCGCCAGCAGCCAAGGAGGGGCCGGGGGGGGCAGCACAGATACGCAGTATTTT. Translation: CASSQGGAGGGSTDTQYF. This sequence joins TRBV4-1 and TRBJ2-3; 8 positions agree with TRBD2. Germline CDR1 is MGHRA and CDR2 is YSYEKL. The CDR3 has 18 amino acids. V was pared by 1 base and J by 0 bases, with 9 bases of the junction left unmatched.

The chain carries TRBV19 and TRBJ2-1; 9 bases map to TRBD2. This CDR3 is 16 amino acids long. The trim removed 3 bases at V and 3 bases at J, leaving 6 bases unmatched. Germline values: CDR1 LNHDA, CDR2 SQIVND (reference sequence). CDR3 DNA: TGTGCCAGTAGTATCCGGACTAGCGAGCACTACAATGAGCAGTTCTTC. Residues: CASSIRTSEHYNEQFF.

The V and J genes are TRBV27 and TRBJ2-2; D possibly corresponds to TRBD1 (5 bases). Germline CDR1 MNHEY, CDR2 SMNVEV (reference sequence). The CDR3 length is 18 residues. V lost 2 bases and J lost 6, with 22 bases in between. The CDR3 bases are TGTGCCAGCAGTTTAACGAGGTTGGCAGGGCGGCGATCCGGGGAGCTGTTTTTT. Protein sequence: CASSLTRLAGRRSGELFF.

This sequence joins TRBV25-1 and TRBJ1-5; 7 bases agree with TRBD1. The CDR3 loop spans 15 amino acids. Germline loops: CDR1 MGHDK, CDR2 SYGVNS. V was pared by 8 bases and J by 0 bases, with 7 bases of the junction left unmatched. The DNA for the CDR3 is TGTGCCAGCTCAGAAGGGGGCCGTAGCAATCAGCCCCAGCATTTT. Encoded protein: CASSEGGRSNQPQHF. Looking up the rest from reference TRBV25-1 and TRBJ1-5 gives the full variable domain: EADIYQTPRYLVIGTGKKITLECSQTMGHDKMYWYQQDPGMELHLIHYSYGVNSTEKGDLSSESTVSRIRTEHFPLTLESARPSHTSQYLCASSEGGRSNQPQHFGDGTRLSIL.

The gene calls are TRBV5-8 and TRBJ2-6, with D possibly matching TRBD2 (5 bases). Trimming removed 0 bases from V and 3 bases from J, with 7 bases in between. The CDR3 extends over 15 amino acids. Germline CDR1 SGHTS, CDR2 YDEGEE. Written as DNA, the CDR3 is TGTGCCAGCAGCTTGGTCCGGGGTGGGGCCAACGTCCTGACTTTC. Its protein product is CASSLVRGGANVLTF.

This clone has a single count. Here the CDR3 DNA reads TGCAGTGCCTGGGGGGGAGAGACCCAGTACTTC. It codes for CSAWGGETQYF. The chain couples TRBV20-1 to TRBJ2-5, with 7 bases fitting TRBD2. This CDR3 is 11 amino acids long. With 6 bases clipped from V and 4 bases from J, the junction kept 2 bases outside the gene matches. Germline assignment: CDR1 DFQATT and CDR2 SNEGSKA (reference sequence).

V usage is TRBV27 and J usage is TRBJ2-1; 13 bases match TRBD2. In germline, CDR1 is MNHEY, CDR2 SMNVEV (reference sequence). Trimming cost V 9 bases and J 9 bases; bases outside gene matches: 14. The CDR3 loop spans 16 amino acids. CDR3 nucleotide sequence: TGTGCCAGTACGCCGACCGGGACTAGCGGGATAGGTGAGCAGTTCTTC. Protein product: CASTPTGTSGIGEQFF.